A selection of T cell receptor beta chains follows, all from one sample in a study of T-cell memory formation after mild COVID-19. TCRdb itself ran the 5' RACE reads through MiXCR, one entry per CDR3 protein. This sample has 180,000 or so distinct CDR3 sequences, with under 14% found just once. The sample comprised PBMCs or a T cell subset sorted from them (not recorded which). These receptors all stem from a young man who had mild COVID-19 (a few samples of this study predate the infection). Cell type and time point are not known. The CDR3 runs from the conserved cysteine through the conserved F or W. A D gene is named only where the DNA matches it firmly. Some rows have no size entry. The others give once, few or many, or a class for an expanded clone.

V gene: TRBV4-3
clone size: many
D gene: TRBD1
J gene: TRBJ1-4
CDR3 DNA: TGCGCCAGCAGCCACCTAACCGGGACAGGGGTTGAAAAACTGTTTTTT
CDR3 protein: CASSHLTGTGVEKLFF

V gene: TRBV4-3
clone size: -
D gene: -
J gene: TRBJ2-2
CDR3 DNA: TGCGCCAGCAGCCTCTTCCGGGCCGACACCGGGGAGCTGTTTTTT
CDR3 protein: CASSLFRADTGELFF

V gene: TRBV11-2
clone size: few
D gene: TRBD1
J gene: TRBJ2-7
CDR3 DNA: TGTGCCAGCAGCTTAGTGACGGGACAGGGGAACGAGCAGTACTTC
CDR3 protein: CASSLVTGQGNEQYF

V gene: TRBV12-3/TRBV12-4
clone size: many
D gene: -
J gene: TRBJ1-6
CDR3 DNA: TGTGCCAGCAGTTTACAGGGTAATTCACCCCTCCACTTT
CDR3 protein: CASSLQGNSPLHF

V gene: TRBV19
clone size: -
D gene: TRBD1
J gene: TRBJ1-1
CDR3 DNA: TGTGCCAGTAGTATAAATCGACAGGGCCCTGAAGCTTTCTTT
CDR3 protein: CASSINRQGPEAFF

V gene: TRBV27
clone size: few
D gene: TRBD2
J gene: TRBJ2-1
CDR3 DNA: TGTGCCAGCAGTTACCGGACTAGCGGGGGGTACAATGAGCAGTTCTTC
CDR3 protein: CASSYRTSGGYNEQFF

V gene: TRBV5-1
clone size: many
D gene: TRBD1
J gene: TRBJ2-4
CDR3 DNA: TGCGCCAGCACACAGGGGGCCGCGGATGGAAACATTCAGTACTTC
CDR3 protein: CASTQGAADGNIQYF

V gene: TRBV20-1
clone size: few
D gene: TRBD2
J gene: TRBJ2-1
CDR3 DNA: TGCAGTGTCATCACTAGCGGGGCCTACAATGAGCAGTTCTTC
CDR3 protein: CSVITSGAYNEQFF

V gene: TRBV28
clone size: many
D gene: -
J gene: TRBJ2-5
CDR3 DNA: TGTGCCAGCGGTATCCGGACATACCAAGAGACCCAGTACTTC
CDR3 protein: CASGIRTYQETQYF

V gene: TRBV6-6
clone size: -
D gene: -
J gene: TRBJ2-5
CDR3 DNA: TGTGCCATCCGCTTAGGGGACCTCCAGACCCAGTACTTC
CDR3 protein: CAIRLGDLQTQYF

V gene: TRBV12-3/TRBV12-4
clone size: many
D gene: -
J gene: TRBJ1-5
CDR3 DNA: TGTGCCAGCAGAGGGACGTTTGTTGAGCCCCAGCATTTT
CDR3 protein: CASRGTFVEPQHF

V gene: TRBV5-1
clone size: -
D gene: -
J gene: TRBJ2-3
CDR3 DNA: TGCGCCAGCAGCCCCGGGGAAAGCACAGATACGCAGTATTTT
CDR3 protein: CASSPGESTDTQYF

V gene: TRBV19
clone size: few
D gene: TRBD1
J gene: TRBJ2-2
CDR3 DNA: TGTGCCAGTACTCAAGACAGGGCGAACACCGGGGAGCTGTTTTTT
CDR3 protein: CASTQDRANTGELFF

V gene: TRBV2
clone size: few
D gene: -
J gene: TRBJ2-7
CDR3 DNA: -
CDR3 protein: CASSEGLSGQGYEQYF

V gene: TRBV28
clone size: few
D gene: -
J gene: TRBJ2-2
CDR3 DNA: TGTGCCAGCAGTTTAGTCTTGGCAGCGAACACCGGGGAGCTGTTTTTT
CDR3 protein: CASSLVLAANTGELFF

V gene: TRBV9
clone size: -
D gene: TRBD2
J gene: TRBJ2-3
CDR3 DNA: TGTGCCAGCAGCGTAGCTAGCGGGGGATTCACAGATACGCAGTATTTT
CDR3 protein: CASSVASGGFTDTQYF

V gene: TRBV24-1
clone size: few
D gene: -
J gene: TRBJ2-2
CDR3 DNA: TGTGCCACCAGTGATCCGACAGTGAACACCGGGGAGCTGTTTTTT
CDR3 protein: CATSDPTVNTGELFF

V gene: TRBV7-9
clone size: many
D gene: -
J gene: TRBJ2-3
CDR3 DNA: TGTGCCAGCAGCTGGGACATCACAGATACGCAGTATTTT
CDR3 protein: CASSWDITDTQYF

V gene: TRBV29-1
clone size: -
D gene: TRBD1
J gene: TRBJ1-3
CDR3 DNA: TGCAGCGTTCGGACAGGGGATAGCTCTGGAAACACCATATATTTT
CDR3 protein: CSVRTGDSSGNTIYF

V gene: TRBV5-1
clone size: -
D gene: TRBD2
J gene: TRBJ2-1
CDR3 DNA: TGCGCCAGCAGCGCACTCACTAGCGGGGGGGCCCGTGAGCAGTTCTTC
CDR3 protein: CASSALTSGGAREQFF

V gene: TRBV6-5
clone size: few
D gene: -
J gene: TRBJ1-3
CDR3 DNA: TGTGCCAGCAGTTACGACGGCCGCTCTGGAAACACCATATATTTT
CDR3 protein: CASSYDGRSGNTIYF

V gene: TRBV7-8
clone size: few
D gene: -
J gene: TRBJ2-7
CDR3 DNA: TGTGCCAGCACCTCATGGGACGAGCAGTACTTC
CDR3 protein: CASTSWDEQYF

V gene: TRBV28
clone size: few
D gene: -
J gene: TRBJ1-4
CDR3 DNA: TGTGCCAGCAGTCCAGCCGGGATACAGGGTGAAAAACTGTTTTTT
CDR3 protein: CASSPAGIQGEKLFF